The 7 T cell receptor beta chains reported below all come from one sample, sequenced in a study of T-cell reconstitution after alpha-beta-depleted transplantation in children. Library preparation (for TCRbeta) was performed with unique molecular identifiers. TCRdb itself ran the PCR reads through MiXCR, one entry per CDR3 protein. The table has 400,000 to 550,000 distinct CDR3 sequences, roughly a tenth seen once. Sequences were derived from PBMCs, sampled before TCRalphabeta/CD19-depleted stem cell transplant. These receptors all come from a child aged 2-9 years with inherited bone marrow failure, due to receive a stem cell transplant.

A few counts support this clonotype. V is TRBV28 and J is TRBJ2-1, with TRBD2 matching over 12 bases. The length of the CDR3 is 16 residues. V was pared by 5 bases and J by 7 bases, with 9 bases of the junction left unmatched. Germline loops: CDR1 MDHEN, CDR2 SYDVKM. In DNA, the CDR3 is TGTGCCAGCAGTCCCTGGACTAGCGGGACGGCAAATGAGCAGTTCTTC. Its translation: CASSPWTSGTANEQFF.

This clonotype occurred once. This may be a read error: a much more frequent sequence differs by one nucleotide. V gene TRBV7-9 combines with J gene TRBJ2-3, with unresolved D. The germline gives CDR1 SEHNR, CDR2 FQNEAQ (reference sequence). V lost 2 bases, J lost 4 bases, and 10 bases lay in between. CDR3 length: 14 amino acids. This CDR3 is CASSLLEVADTQYF. CDR3 in DNA: TGTGCCAGCAGCTTACTTGAGGTAGCAGATACGCAGTATTTT.

This clonotype came up many times. The chain recombines TRBV7-9 with TRBJ2-4; D ambiguous. The CDR3 spans 13 residues. The germline CDR1 and CDR2 sequences are SEHNR and FQNEAQ (reference sequence). Trimming stripped 1 base from V and 13 bases from J, with 14 bases between. Here the CDR3 DNA reads TGTGCCAGCAGCTTAGGCGGAGATACCGGCCAGTACTTC. This translates into CASSLGGDTGQYF.

This clonotype was counted ten times or more. This chain uses TRBV10-2 with TRBJ2-7; TRBD1 matches at 11 bases. The CDR3 extends over 14 amino acids. The germline V gene has CDR1 WSHSY and CDR2 SAAADI. Trimming at V came to 6 bases and at J to 6 bases, leaving 7 bases not matched to a gene. The CDR3 DNA sequence: TGCGCCAGCAGGGACCGGGACAGGGGGTCCGAGCAGTACTTC. Translated: CASRDRDRGSEQYF.

There are many counts of this clonotype. The chain couples TRBV27 to TRBJ2-3; TRBD1 matches 8 bases. The CDR3 runs to 15 residues. Germline CDR1 MNHEY, CDR2 SMNVEV (reference sequence). V was pared by 2 bases and J by 6 bases, with 7 bases of the junction left unmatched. The CDR3 region is CASSLLGTGMDTQYF. The CDR3 DNA reads TGTGCCAGCAGTTTACTCGGGACAGGCATGGATACGCAGTATTTT.

The CDR3 region has the DNA TGTGCCAGCAGTGAAATTAGGACACTTGAATCTGGGGCCAACGTCCTGACTTTC. It specifies CASSEIRTLESGANVLTF. The gene calls are TRBV6-1 and TRBJ2-6; maybe TRBD1 (5 bases). CDR3 size: 18 residues. Germline V gene lookup returns CDR1 MNHNS and CDR2 SASEGT. Trimming cost V 2 bases and J 1 base, with 15 bases left between them.

This clonotype was seen at least ten times. The chain uses TRBV3-1 and TRBJ2-1, with 9 bases identical to TRBD2. The CDR3 has 16 residues. V was clipped by 4 bases and J by 1 base; unmatched bases: 5. CDR1 and CDR2 from the germline V gene are LGHDT and YNNKEL (reference sequence). The CDR3 sequence: CASSPFSGGSYNEQFF. CDR3 nucleotide sequence: TGTGCCAGCAGCCCCTTTAGCGGGGGTTCCTACAATGAGCAGTTCTTC.